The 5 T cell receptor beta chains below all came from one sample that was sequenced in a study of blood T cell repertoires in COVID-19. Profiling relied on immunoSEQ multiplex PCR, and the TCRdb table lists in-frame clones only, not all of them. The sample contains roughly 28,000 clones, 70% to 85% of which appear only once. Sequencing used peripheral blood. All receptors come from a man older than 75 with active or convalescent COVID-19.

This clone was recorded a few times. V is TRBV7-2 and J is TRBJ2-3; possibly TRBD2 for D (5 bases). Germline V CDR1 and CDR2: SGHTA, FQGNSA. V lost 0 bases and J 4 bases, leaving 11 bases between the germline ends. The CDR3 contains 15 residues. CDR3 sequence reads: CASSLAASPADTQYF. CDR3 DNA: TGTGCCAGCAGCTTAGCCGCTAGCCCGGCAGATACGCAGTATTTT.

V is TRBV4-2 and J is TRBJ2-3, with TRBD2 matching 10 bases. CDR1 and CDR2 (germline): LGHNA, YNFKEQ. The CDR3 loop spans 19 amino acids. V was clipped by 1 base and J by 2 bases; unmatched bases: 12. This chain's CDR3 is CASSQVSRTSGAYTDTQYF. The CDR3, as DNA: TGTGCCAGCAGCCAAGTGTCAAGGACTAGCGGAGCTTACACAGATACGCAGTATTTT.

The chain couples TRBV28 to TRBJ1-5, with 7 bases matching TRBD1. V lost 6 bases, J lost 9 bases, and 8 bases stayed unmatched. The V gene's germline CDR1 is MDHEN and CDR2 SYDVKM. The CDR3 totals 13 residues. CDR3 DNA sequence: TGTGCCAGCAGCTCCCCAGGGGACAGGCCCCAGCATTTT. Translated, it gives CASSSPGDRPQHF.

CDR3 nucleotide sequence: TGTGCCAGCAGTGAAAGGGACACAAGGCCGGGGTCACCCCTCCACTTT. Amino acid sequence: CASSERDTRPGSPLHF. J is TRBJ1-6 and V is TRBV2, with D maybe TRBD1 (6 bases). The germline gives CDR1 SNHLY, CDR2 FYNNEI. The CDR3 runs 16 residues. V was pared by 2 bases and J by 10 bases, with 18 bases between.

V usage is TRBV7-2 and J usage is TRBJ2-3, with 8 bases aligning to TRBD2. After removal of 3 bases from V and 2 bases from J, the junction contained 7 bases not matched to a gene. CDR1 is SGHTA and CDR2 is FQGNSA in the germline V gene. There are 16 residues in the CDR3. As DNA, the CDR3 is TGTGCCAGCAGCTTTAGCGGGGTGGGCTCCACAGATACGCAGTATTTT. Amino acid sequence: CASSFSGVGSTDTQYF.